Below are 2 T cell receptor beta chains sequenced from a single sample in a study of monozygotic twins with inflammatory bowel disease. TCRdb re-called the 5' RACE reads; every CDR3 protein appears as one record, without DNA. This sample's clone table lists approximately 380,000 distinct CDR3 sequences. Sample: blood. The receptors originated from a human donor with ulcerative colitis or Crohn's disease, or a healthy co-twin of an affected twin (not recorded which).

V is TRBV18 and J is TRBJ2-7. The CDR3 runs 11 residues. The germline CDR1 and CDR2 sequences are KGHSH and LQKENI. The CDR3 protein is CASSPALEQYF.

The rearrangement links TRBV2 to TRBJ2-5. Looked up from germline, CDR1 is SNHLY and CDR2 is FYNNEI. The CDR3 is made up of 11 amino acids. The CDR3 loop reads CASSVEETQYF.